The sequence of this T cell receptor (beta chain) was determined in a study of T cell repertoires in cytomegalovirus infection. This clonotype occurred many times. TCRdb re-called the reads through MiXCR, storing one row per CDR3 protein. The table has 200,000 to 300,000 distinct CDR3 sequences, around 12% seen once. Germline-derived CDR1 and CDR2 are SGHRS and YFSETQ. The CDR3 loop spans 15 amino acids. With V trimmed by 4 bases and J by 3 bases, 5 bases remained unmatched. Specimen: PBMCs. The clonotype originates from a human donor in good health (CMV status not recorded). Some clones in this sample may be carry-over from other donors' samples. The rearrangement uses TRBV5-1 and TRBJ2-3; 10 bases fit TRBD2. CDR3 protein: CASSLTSGETDTQYF. The DNA for the CDR3 is TGCGCCAGCAGCCTAACTAGCGGGGAAACAGATACGCAGTATTTT.